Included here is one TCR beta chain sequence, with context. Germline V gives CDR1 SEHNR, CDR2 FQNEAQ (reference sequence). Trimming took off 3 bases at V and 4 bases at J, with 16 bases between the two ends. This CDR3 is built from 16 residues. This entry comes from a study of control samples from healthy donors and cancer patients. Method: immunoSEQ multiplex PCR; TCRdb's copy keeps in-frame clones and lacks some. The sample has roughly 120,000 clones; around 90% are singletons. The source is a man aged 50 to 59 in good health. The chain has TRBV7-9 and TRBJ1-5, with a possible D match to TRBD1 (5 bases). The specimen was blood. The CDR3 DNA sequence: TGTGCCAGCAGCTTCGACAGTCCTCAAGGGAATCAGCCCCAGCATTTT. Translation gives CASSFDSPQGNQPQHF.